This TCR beta chain was retrieved from a study of vaccination effects on CD4 cells after COVID-19. Using viral peptide pools, the ViraFEST assay grew out antigen-specific CD4+ T cells prior to sequencing. Isolation of CD4+ T cells took place after ten to eleven days of culture. Nobody among the vaccine recipients had prior SARS-CoV-2 infection (nucleocapsid antibodies were negative). From germline, CDR1 is SEHNR and CDR2 FQNEAQ (reference sequence). The length of the CDR3 is 14 residues. The V gene end was trimmed by 5 bases and the J gene end by 0 bases; junction bases not matched to a gene: 1. Using immunoSEQ multiplex PCR, the repertoire was profiled, and TCRdb retains in-frame clones only, with some absent. The sample holds 37,000 or so clones; about 66% are singletons and the top ten take just under 15%. This clone was counted a single time. Its antigen is undetermined.

This sequence joins TRBV7-9 and TRBJ1-1, with 9 bases aligning to TRBD1. The receptor was derived from a human donor who received a COVID-19 vaccine. The sample here was CD4+ T cells from PBMCs cultured with HCoV-OC43 spike peptides, taken before COVID-19 vaccination. Subset defined: HCoV-OC43 spike overlapping peptide pool stimulation. The CDR3 sequence: CASSGTGLNTEAFF. The CDR3 DNA follows: TGTGCCAGCAGCGGGACAGGGCTGAACACTGAAGCTTTCTTT.